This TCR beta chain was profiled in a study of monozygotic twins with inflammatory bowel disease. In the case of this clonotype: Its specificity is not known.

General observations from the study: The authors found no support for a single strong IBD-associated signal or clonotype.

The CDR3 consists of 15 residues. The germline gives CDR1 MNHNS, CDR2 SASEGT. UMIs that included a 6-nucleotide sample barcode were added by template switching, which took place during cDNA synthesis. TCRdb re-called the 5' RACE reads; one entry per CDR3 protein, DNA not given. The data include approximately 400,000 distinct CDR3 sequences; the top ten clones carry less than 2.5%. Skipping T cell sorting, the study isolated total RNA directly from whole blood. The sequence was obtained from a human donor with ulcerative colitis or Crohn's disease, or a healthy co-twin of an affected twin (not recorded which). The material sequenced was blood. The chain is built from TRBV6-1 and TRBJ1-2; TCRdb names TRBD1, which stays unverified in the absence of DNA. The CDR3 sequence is CASSPGTGPIYGYTF.